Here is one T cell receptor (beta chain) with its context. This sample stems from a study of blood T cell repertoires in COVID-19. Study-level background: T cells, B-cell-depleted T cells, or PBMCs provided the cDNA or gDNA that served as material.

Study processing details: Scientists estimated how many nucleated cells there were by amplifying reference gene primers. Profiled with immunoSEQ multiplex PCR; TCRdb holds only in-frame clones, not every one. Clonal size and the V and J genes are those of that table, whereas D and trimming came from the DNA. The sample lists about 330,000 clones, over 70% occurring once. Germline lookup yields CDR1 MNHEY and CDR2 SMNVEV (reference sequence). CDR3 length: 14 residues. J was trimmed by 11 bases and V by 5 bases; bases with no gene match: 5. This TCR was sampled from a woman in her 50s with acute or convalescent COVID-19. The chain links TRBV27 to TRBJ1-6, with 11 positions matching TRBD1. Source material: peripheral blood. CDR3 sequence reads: CASSPRDRGAPLHF. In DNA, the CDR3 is TGTGCCAGCAGTCCCCGGGACAGGGGGGCACCCCTCCACTTT.